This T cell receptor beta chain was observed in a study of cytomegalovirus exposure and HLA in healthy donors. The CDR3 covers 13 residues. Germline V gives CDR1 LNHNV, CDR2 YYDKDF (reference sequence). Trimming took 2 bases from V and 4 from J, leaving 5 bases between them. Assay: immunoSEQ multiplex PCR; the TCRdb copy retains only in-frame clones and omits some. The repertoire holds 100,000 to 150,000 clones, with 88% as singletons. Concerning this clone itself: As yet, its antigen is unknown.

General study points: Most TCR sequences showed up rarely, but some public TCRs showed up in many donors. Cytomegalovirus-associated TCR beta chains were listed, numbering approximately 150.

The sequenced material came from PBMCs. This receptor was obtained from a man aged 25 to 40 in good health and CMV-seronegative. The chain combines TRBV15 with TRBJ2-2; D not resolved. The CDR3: CATSRQVTGELFF. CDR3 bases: TGTGCCACCAGCAGACAGGTCACCGGGGAGCTGTTTTTT.